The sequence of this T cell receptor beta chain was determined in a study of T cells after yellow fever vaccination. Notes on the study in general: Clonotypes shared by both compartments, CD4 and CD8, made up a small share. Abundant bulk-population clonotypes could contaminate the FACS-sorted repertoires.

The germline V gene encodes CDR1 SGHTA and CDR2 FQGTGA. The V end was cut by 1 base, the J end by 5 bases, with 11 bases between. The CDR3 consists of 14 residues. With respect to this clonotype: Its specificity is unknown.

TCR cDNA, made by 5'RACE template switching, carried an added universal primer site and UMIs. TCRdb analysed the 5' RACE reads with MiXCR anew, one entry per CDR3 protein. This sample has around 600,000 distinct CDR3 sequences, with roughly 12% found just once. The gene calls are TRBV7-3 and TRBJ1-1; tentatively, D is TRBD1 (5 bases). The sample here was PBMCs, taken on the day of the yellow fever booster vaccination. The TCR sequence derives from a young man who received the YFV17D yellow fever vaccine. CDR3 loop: CASSLRRGGTEAFF. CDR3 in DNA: TGTGCCAGCAGCTTAAGAAGGGGAGGTACTGAAGCTTTCTTT.